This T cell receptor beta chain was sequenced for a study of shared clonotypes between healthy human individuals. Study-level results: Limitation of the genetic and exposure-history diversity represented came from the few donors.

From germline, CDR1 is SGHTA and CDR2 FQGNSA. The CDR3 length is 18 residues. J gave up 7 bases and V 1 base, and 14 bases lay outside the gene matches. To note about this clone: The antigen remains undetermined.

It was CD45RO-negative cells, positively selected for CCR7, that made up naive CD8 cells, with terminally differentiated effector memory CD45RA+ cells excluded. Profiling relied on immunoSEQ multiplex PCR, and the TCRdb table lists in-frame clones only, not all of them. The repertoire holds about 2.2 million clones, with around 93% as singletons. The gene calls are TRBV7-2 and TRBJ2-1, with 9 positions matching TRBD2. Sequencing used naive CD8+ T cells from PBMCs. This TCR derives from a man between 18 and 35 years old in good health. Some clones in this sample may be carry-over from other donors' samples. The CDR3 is CASSLDFASGTVGNEQFF. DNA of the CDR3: TGTGCCAGCAGCTTAGATTTTGCTAGCGGGACCGTGGGGAATGAGCAGTTCTTC.